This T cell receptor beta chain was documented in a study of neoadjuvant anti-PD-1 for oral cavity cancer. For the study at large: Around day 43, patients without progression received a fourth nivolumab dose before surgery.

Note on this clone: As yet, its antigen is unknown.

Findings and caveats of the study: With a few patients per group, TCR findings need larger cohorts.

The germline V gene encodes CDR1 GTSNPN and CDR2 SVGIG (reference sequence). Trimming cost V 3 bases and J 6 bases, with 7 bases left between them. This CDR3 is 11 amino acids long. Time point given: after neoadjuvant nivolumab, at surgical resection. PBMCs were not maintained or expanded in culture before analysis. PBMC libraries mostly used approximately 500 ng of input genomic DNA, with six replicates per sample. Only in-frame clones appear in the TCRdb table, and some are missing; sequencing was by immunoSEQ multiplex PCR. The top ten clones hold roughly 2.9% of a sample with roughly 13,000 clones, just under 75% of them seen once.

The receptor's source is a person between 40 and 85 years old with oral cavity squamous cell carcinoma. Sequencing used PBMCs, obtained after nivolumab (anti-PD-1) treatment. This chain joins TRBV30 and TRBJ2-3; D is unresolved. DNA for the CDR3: TGTGCCTGGAGGGGCCAGGATACGCAGTATTTT. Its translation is CAWRGQDTQYF.